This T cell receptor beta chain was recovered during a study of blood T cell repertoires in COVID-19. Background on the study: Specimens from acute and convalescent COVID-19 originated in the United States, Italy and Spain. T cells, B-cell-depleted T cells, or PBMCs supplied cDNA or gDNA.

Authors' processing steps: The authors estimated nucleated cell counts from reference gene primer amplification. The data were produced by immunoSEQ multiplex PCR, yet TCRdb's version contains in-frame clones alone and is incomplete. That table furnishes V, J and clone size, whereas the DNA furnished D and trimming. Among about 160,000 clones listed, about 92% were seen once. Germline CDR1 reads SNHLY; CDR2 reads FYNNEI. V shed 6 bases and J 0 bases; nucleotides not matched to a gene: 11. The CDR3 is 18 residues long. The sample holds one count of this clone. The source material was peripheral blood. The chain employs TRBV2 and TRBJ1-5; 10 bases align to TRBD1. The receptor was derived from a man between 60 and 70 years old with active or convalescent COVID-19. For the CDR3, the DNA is TGTGCCAGCAGGGACAGGGGGTATACCCATTATAGCAATCAGCCCCAGCATTTT. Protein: CASRDRGYTHYSNQPQHF.